This TCR beta chain stems from a study of blood T cell repertoires in COVID-19. At the level of the study: From T cells, B-cell-depleted T cells, or PBMCs came the material, which was cDNA or gDNA.

Unmatched junction bases numbered 15, after V lost 5 bases and J lost 8 bases. CDR3 length: 16 residues. The V gene's germline CDR1 is MDHEN and CDR2 SYDVKM. Using immunoSEQ multiplex PCR, the repertoire was profiled, and TCRdb retains in-frame clones only, with some absent. The repertoire holds about 190,000 clones, with roughly nine tenths as singletons. The TCR comes from a man aged 25 to 45 with acute or convalescent COVID-19. The sequenced sample consisted of peripheral blood. The V call is TRBV28, the J call TRBJ1-2; 9 bases are shared with TRBD1. CDR3 coding DNA: TGTGCCAGCAGTCTACCCGACTCCCACAGGGGGCGCGGCTACACCTTC. Protein sequence: CASSLPDSHRGRGYTF.